The TCR beta chain under discussion was sequenced for a study of long-term antiretroviral therapy in people with HIV. Regarding the study as a whole: Diversity rose after ART but stayed below transplant donor controls.

Researchers report immunoSEQ v3.0 was run at survey level. Measured with immunoSEQ multiplex PCR; TCRdb has only the in-frame clones, and not every one. The repertoire consists of 25,000 to 30,000 clones, with around 84% occurring once and the leading ten covering 6.2%. The CDR3 has 15 residues. In germline, CDR1 is MNHNS, CDR2 SASEGT. J was trimmed by 2 bases and V by 7 bases; bases with no gene match: 11. Points on this clone: Its antigen is not known.

The input for sequencing was unsorted PBMCs, taken 0.4 years after starting antiretroviral therapy. V usage is TRBV6-1 and J usage is TRBJ2-7, with TRBD1 matching over 7 bases. This clonotype was obtained from a man aged 18 to 29 with HIV. CDR3 protein: CASKGRDSPAYEQYF. In DNA form, the CDR3 reads TGTGCCAGCAAAGGCAGGGACAGTCCAGCCTACGAGCAGTACTTC.